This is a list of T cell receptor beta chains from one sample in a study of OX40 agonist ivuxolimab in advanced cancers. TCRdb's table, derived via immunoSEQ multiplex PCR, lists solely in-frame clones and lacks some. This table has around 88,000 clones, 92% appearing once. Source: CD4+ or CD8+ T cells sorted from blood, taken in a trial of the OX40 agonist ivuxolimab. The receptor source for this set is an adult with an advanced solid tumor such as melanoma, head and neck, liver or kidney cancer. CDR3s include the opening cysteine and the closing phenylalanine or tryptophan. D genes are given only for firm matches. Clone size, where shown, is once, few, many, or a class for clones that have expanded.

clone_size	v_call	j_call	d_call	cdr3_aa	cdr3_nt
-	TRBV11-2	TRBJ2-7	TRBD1	CASSLSDRGYEQYF	TGTGCCAGCAGCTTAAGTGACAGGGGGTACGAGCAGTACTTC
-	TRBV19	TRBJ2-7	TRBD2	CASSIDIPTSGGLYEQYF	TGTGCCAGTAGTATAGATATCCCGACTAGCGGAGGCCTCTACGAGCAGTACTTC
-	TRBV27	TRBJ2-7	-	CASSFDGTYEQYF	TGTGCCAGCAGTTTCGACGGGACCTACGAGCAGTACTTC
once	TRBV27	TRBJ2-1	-	CASSFLPAGSYNEQFF	TGTGCCAGCAGTTTTCTCCCCGCAGGGTCCTACAATGAGCAGTTCTTC
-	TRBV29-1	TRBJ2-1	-	CSVDPRYNEQFF	TGCAGCGTTGACCCCAGATACAATGAGCAGTTCTTC
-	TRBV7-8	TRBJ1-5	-	CASSPSGAANQPQHF	TGTGCCAGCAGCCCAAGCGGGGCCGCAAATCAGCCCCAGCATTTT
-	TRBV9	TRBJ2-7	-	CASSVGHRITYEQYF	TGTGCCAGCAGCGTAGGTCACAGGATAACCTACGAGCAGTACTTC
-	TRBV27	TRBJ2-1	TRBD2	CASSFLAGANNEQFF	TGTGCCAGCAGTTTTCTAGCGGGGGCGAACAATGAGCAGTTCTTC
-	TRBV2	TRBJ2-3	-	CASSGVTDTQYF	TGTGCCAGCAGTGGAGTTACAGATACGCAGTATTTT
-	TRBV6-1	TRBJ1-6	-	CASQGGGVSSPLHF	TGTGCCAGCCAAGGAGGGGGTGTCAGTTCACCCCTCCACTTT
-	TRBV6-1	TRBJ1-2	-	CASRAVGYGSTF	-
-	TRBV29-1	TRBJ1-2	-	CSVAGEVGKANYGYTF	TGCAGCGTTGCGGGGGAGGTAGGGAAAGCTAACTATGGCTACACCTTC
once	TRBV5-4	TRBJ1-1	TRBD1	CASSSGRQGRNTEAFF	TGTGCCAGCAGCTCGGGCCGACAGGGGAGGAACACTGAAGCTTTCTTT
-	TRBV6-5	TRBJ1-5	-	CASESPGFNQPQHF	TGTGCCAGCGAGAGTCCCGGATTTAATCAGCCCCAGCATTTT
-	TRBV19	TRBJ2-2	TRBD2	CASRGTSGRSGELFF	TGTGCCAGTAGGGGGACTAGCGGGAGGTCCGGGGAGCTGTTTTTT
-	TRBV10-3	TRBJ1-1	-	CAISDGPTEAFF	TGTGCCATCAGTGATGGGCCCACTGAAGCTTTCTTT
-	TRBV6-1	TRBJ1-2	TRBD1	CASSFAPNRGYCYTF	TGTGCCAGCAGTTTCGCCCCCAACAGGGGCTATTGCTACACCTTC